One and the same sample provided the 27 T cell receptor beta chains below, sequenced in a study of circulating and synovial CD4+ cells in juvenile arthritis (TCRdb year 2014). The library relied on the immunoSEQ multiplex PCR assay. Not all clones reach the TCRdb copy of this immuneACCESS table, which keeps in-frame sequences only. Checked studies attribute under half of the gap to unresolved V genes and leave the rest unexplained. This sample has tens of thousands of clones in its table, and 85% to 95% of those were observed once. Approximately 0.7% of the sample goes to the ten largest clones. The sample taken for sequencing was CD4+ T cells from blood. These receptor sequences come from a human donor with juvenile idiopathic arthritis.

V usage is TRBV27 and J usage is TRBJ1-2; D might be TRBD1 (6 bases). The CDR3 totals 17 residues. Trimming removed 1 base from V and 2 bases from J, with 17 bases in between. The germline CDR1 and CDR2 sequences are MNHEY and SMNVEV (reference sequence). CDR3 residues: CASSLFLTGRTNYGYTF. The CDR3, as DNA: TGTGCCAGCAGTTTATTCCTCACAGGGCGGACCAACTATGGCTACACCTTC.

Written as DNA, the CDR3 is TGTGCCAGTAGTATGGGGAGGGGGGAGCTGTTTTTT. Translated: CASSMGRGELFF. This chain connects TRBV19 to TRBJ2-2; a possible D gene is TRBD2 (6 bases). The CDR3 runs to 12 residues. Per germline, CDR1 LNHDA and CDR2 SQIVND (reference sequence). V lost 3 bases and J 8 bases, leaving 7 bases between the germline ends.

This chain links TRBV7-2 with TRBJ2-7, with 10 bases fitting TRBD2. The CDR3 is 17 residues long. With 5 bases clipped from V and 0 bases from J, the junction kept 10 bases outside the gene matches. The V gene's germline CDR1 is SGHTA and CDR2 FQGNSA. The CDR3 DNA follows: TGTGCCAGCAGCCGGCGGGCTAGCGGGGGTTCCTCCTACGAGCAGTACTTC. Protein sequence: CASSRRASGGSSYEQYF. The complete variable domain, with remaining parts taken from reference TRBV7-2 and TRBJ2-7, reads GAGVSQSPSNKVTEKGKDVELRCDPISGHTALYWYRQSLGQGLEFLIYFQGNSAPDKSGLPSDRFSAERTGGSVSTLTIQRTQQEDSAVYLCASSRRASGGSSYEQYFGPGTRLTVT.

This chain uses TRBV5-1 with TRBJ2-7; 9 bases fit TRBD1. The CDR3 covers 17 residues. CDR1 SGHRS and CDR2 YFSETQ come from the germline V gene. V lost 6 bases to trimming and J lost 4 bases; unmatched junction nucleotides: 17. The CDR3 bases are TGCGCCAGCACCTTTGGGGGAACAGGGGGCATCTTGTACGAGCAGTACTTC. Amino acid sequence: CASTFGGTGGILYEQYF.

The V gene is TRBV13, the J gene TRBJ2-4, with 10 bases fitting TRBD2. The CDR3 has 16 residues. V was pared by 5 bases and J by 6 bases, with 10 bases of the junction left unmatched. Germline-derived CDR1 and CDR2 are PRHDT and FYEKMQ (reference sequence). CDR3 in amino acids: CASSPGPSGGGNIQYF. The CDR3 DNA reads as TGTGCCAGCAGCCCCGGCCCAAGCGGGGGGGGAAACATTCAGTACTTC.

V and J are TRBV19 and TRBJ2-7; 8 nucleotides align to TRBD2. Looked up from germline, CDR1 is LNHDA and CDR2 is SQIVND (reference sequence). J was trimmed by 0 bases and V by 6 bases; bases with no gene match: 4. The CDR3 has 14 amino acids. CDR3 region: CASRPGGPSYEQYF. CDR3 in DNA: TGTGCCAGTAGACCGGGGGGGCCCTCCTACGAGCAGTACTTC.

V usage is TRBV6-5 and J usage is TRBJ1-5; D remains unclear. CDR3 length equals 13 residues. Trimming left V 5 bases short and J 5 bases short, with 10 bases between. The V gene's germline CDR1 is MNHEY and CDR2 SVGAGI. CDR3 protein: CASSRHGDQPQHF. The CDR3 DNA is TGTGCCAGCAGTCGACACGGTGATCAGCCCCAGCATTTT.

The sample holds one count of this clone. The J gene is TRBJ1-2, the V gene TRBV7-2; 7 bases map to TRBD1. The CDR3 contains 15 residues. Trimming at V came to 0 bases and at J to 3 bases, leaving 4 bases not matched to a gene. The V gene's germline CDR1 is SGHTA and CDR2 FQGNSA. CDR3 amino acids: CASSLALQGYYGYTF. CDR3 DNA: TGTGCCAGCAGCTTAGCGCTACAGGGGTACTATGGCTACACCTTC.

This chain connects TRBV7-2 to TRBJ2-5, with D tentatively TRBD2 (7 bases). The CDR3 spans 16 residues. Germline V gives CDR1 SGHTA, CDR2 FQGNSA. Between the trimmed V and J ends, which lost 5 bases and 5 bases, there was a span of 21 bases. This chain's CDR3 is CASSPDGGPRGETQYF. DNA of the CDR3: TGTGCCAGCAGCCCGGACGGGGGGCCCCGGGGGGAGACCCAGTACTTC.

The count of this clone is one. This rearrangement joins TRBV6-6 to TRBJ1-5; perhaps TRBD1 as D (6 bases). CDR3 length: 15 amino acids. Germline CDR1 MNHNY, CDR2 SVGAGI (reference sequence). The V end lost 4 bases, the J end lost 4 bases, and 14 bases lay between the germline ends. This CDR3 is CASSSLRGTNQPQHF. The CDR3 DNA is TGTGCCAGCAGTTCCCTCAGGGGAACGAATCAGCCCCAGCATTTT.

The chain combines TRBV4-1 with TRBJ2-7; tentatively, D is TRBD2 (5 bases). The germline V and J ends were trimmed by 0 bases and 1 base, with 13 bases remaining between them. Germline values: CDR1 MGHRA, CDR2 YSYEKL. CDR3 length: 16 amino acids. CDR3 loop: CASSQDVRDTSYEQYF. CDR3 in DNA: TGCGCCAGCAGCCAAGATGTGAGGGATACTTCCTACGAGCAGTACTTC.

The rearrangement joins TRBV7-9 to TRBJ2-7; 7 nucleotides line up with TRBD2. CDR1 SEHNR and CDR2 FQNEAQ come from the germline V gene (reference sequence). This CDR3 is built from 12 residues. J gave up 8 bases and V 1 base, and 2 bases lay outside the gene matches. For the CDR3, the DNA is TGTGCCAGCAGCTTAGGGGGGGGGAAGCAGTACTTC. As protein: CASSLGGGKQYF.

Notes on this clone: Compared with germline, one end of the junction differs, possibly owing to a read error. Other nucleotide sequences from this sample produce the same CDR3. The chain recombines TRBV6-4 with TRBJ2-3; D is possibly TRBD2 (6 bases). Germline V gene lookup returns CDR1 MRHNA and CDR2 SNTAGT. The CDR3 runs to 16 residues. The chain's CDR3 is CASSDEWASGTDTQYF. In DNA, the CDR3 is TGTGCAAGCAGTGACGAGTGGGCTAGCGGCACAGATACGCAGTATTTT.

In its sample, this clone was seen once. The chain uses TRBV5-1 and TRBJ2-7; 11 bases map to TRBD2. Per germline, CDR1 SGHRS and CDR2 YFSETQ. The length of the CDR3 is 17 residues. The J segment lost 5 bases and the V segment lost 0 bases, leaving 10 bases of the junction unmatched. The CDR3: CASSLAISGGAPNEQYF. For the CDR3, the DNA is TGCGCCAGCAGCTTGGCCATTAGCGGGGGGGCCCCCAACGAGCAGTACTTC.

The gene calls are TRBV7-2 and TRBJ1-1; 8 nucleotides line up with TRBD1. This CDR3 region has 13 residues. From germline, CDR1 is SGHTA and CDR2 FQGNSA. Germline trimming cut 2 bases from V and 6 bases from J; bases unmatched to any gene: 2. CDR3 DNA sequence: TGTGCCAGCAGCTTACGGGACAGGTCTGAAGCTTTCTTT. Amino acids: CASSLRDRSEAFF. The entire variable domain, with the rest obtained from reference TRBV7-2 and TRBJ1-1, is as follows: GAGVSQSPSNKVTEKGKDVELRCDPISGHTALYWYRQSLGQGLEFLIYFQGNSAPDKSGLPSDRFSAERTGGSVSTLTIQRTQQEDSAVYLCASSLRDRSEAFFGQGTRLTVV.

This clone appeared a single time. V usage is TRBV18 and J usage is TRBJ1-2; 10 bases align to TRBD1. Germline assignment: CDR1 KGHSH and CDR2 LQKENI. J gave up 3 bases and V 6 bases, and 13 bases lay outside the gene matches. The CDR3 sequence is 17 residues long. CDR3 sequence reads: CASSASSTGTGDYGYTF. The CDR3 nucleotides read TGTGCCAGCTCCGCCTCTTCAACCGGGACAGGGGACTATGGCTACACCTTC.

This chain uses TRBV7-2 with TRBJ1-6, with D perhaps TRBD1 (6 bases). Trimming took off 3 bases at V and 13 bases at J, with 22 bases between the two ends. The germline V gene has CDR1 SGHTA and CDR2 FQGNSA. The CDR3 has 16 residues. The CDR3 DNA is TGTGCCAGCAGCTTCCGGTCCCTCGGGGGGCGGGGGCCCCTCCACTTT. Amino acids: CASSFRSLGGRGPLHF.

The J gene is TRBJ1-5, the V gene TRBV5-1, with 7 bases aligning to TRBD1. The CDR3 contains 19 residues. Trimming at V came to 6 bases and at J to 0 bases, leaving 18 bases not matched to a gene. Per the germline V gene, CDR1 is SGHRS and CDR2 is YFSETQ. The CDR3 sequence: CASNRPFRGQGDSNQPQHF. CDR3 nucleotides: TGCGCCAGCAACCGCCCCTTCAGGGGCCAGGGGGATAGCAATCAGCCCCAGCATTTT.

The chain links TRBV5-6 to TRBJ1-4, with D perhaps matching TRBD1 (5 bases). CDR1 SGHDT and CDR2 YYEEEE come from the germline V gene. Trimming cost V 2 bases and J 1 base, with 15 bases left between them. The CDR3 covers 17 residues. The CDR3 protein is CASSLISGSETNEKLFF. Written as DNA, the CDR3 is TGTGCCAGCAGCTTAATTTCAGGGTCAGAAACTAATGAAAAACTGTTTTTT.

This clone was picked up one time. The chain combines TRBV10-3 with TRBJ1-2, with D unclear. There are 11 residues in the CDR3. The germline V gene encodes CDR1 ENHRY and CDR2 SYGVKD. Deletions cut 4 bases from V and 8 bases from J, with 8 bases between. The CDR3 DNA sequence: TGTGCCATCAGTGGGGGAGGGGGCTACACCTTC. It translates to CAISGGGGYTF.

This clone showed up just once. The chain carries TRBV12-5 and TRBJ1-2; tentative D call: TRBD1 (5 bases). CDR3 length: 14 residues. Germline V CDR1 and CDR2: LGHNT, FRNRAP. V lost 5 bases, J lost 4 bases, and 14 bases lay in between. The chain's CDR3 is CASGGDSGGYGYTF. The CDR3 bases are TGTGCTAGTGGTGGGGACTCTGGGGGCTATGGCTACACCTTC.

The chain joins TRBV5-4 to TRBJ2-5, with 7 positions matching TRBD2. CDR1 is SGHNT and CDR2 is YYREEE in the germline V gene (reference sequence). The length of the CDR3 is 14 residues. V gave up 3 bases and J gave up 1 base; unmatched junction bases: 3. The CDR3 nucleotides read TGTGCCAGCAGCTGGGACTACTCCCAAGAGACCCAGTACTTC. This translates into CASSWDYSQETQYF.

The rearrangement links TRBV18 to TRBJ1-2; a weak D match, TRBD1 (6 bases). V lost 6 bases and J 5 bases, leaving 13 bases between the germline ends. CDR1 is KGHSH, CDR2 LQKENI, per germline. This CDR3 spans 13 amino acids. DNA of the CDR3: TGTGCCAGCTCCCAGGGGCCTGGATATGGCTACACCTTC. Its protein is CASSQGPGYGYTF.

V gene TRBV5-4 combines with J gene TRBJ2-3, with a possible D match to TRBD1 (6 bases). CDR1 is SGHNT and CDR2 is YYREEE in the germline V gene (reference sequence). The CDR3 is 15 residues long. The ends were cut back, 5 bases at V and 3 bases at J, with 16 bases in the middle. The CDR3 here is CASSSAGTTTDTQYF. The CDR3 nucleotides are TGTGCCAGCAGTTCAGCCGGGACAACGACAGATACGCAGTATTTT.

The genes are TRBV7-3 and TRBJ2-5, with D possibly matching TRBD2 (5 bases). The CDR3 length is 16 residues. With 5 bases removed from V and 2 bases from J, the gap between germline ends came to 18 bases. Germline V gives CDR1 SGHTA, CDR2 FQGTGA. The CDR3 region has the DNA TGTGCCAGCAGCCTTGGACCGTCAGGAGGTCAAGAGACCCAGTACTTC. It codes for CASSLGPSGGQETQYF. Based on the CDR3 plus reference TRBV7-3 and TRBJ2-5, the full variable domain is GAGVSQTPSNKVTEKGKYVELRCDPISGHTALYWYRQSLGQGPEFLIYFQGTGAADDSGLPNDRFFAVRPEGSVSTLKIQRTERGDSAVYLCASSLGPSGGQETQYFGPGTRLLVL.

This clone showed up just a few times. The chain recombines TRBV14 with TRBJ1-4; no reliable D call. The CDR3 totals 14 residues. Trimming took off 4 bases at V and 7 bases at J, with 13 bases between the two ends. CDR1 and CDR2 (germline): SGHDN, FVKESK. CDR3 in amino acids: CASSPEWAGEKLFF. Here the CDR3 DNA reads TGTGCCAGCAGCCCCGAATGGGCTGGTGAAAAACTGTTTTTT. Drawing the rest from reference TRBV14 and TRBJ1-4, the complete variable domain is EAGVTQFPSHSVIEKGQTVTLRCDPISGHDNLYWYRRVMGKEIKFLLHFVKESKQDESGMPNNRFLAERTGGTYSTLKVQPAELEDSGVYFCASSPEWAGEKLFFGSGTQLSVL.

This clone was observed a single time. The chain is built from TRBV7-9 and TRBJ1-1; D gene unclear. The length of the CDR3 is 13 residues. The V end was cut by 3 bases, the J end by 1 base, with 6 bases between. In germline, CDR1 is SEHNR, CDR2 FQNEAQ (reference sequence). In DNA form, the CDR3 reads TGTGCCAGCAGCTTTACAGCGAACACTGAAGCTTTCTTT. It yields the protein CASSFTANTEAFF.